This is a list of T cell receptor beta chains from one sample in a study of T cell changes during pregnancy in multiple sclerosis. The data were produced by immunoSEQ multiplex PCR, yet TCRdb's version contains in-frame clones alone and is incomplete. The data show fewer than 45,000 clones, approximately 90% seen once. The starting material was peripheral blood, obtained in the second trimester of pregnancy. The receptors come from a female donor in good health, enrolled as a control in a pregnancy study. Each CDR3 is given with its conserved first and last residue. The D gene is left open where the match is weak. Clone size, where shown, is once, few, many, or a class for clones that have expanded.

j_call | d_call | v_call | cdr3_length | clone_size | cdr3_aa
TRBJ2-2 | - | TRBV7-8 | 15 | - | CASLRDRKNTGELFF
TRBJ1-1 | - | TRBV30 | 18 | - | CAWRKIWQGPFSDTEAFF
TRBJ2-1 | - | TRBV5-6 | 15 | - | CASSFFRDSYNEQFF
TRBJ1-6 | TRBD1 | TRBV18 | 19 | - | CASSPPDRGLTNYNSPLHF
TRBJ1-1 | TRBD1 | TRBV5-1 | 15 | - | CASSLAGGWNTEAFF
TRBJ2-1 | - | TRBV5-6 | 15 | - | CASSLRQFESGEQFF
TRBJ2-1 | TRBD2 | TRBV11-3 | 16 | - | CASSSPLAGGHNEQFF
TRBJ2-1 | TRBD2 | TRBV11-2 | 14 | - | CASSSGLGRNEQFF
TRBJ2-3 | - | TRBV5-6 | 16 | - | CASSLVMGSSTDTQYF
TRBJ1-5 | - | TRBV9 | 14 | once | CASSPLPSNQPQHF
TRBJ1-1 | - | TRBV7-2 | 14 | - | CASSIAPVNTEAFF
TRBJ1-2 | TRBD1 | TRBV5-4 | 19 | - | CASSGTLQGSSLLGYGYTF
TRBJ1-1 | TRBD1 | TRBV4-3 | 15 | - | CASSQDSGGGTEAFF
TRBJ1-1 | TRBD1 | TRBV5-5 | 17 | few | CASSLDRGQGPNTEAFF
TRBJ1-1 | TRBD1 | TRBV19 | 13 | - | CASKPGGSTEAFF
TRBJ1-2 | - | TRBV2 | 13 | - | CASQTGGDYGYTF
TRBJ1-1 | - | TRBV19 | 14 | - | CASSPLGGNAEAFF
TRBJ2-7 | TRBD2 | TRBV29-1 | 15 | - | CSVEDLSGRDYEQYF
TRBJ1-6 | TRBD1 | TRBV5-1 | 17 | once | CASSLTDREFYNSPLHF
TRBJ2-7 | TRBD2 | TRBV6-1 | 14 | - | CASSRERGTYEQYF
TRBJ1-1 | - | TRBV9 | 14 | - | CASSVEQGGTEAFF
TRBJ1-4 | - | TRBV7-2 | 15 | - | CASSLDGRPNEKLFF
TRBJ2-7 | - | TRBV30 | 14 | - | CAWSVGGFKGEQYF
TRBJ1-5 | TRBD1 | TRBV9 | 15 | - | CASSATGDGNQPQHF
TRBJ1-2 | TRBD1 | TRBV30 | 14 | - | CAWTADRDWGGYTF
TRBJ1-2 | TRBD1 | TRBV7-2 | 13 | once | CASRGQGVYGYTF
TRBJ1-2 | TRBD1 | TRBV19 | 14 | - | CASSTETGAGGYTF
TRBJ2-1 | TRBD2 | TRBV19 | 16 | - | CASTPMRSGGYNEQFF
TRBJ1-3 | - | TRBV10-2 | 16 | - | CASSAQGPGGRNTIYF
TRBJ2-7 | - | TRBV6-5 | 14 | - | CASSRTGKDSEQYF
TRBJ1-1 | - | TRBV7-8 | 16 | - | CASSLARSAMNTEAFF
TRBJ2-2 | TRBD2 | TRBV4-3 | 18 | - | CASSARLAGGTYTGELFF
TRBJ1-4 | - | TRBV6-1 | 14 | - | CASRLQITNEKLFF
TRBJ1-6 | TRBD1 | TRBV9 | 15 | few | CASSVGDRADSPLHF